The 23 T cell receptor beta chains reported below all come from one sample, sequenced in a study of blood T cell repertoires in COVID-19. The method was immunoSEQ multiplex PCR; TCRdb's version includes in-frame clones alone and lacks a portion of them. The table lists about 220,000 clones, almost 90% of them singletons, with roughly 15% in the top ten. Source material: PBMCs or T cells enriched from blood (not recorded which). These receptors were collected from a woman between 45 and 60 years old with acute COVID-19.

The chain links TRBV27 to TRBJ2-1; a possible D gene is TRBD2 (5 bases). Looked up from germline, CDR1 is MNHEY and CDR2 is SMNVEV (reference sequence). The CDR3 totals 15 residues. V gave up 4 bases and J gave up 3 bases, with 13 bases separating them. CDR3 sequence reads: CASSWGTDFYNEQFF. CDR3 in DNA: TGTGCCAGCAGTTGGGGAACGGACTTCTACAATGAGCAGTTCTTC.

The genes are TRBV12-3 or TRBV12-4 and TRBJ2-5, with D perhaps TRBD2 (5 bases). This CDR3 spans 13 amino acids. The germline V and J ends were trimmed by 1 base and 4 bases, with 7 bases remaining between them. The CDR3 protein is CASSLVALETQYF. The CDR3 region has the DNA TGTGCCAGCAGTTTAGTAGCGCTAGAGACCCAGTACTTC.

This chain joins TRBV27 and TRBJ2-3, with 13 bases aligning to TRBD2. With V trimmed by 2 bases and J by 4 bases, 6 bases remained unmatched. The germline CDR1 and CDR2 sequences are MNHEY and SMNVEV (reference sequence). This CDR3 is built from 17 residues. The CDR3 sequence: CASSLRRTSGRSDTQYF. Here the CDR3 DNA reads TGTGCCAGCAGTTTAAGGCGGACTAGCGGGAGATCAGATACGCAGTATTTT.

This clone was picked up one time. The chain is built from TRBV28 and TRBJ2-1, with D perhaps matching TRBD1 (6 bases). The CDR3 has 14 amino acids. The germline CDR1 and CDR2 sequences are MDHEN and SYDVKM. V shed 1 base and J shed 9 bases, with 13 bases lying between them. CDR3 DNA: TGTGCCAGCAGTTTATATGAGGGGGTCGGTGAGCAGTTCTTC. Translating gives CASSLYEGVGEQFF.

The chain joins TRBV6-4 to TRBJ1-4; tentative D call: TRBD1 (5 bases). Germline V gene sequence: CDR1 MRHNA, CDR2 SNTAGT. Trimming cost V 0 bases and J 0 bases, with 17 bases left between them. This CDR3 contains 19 residues. Here the CDR3 reads CASSDSRNGNRPTNEKLFF. CDR3 DNA sequence: TGTGCCAGCAGTGACTCGAGGAACGGAAACAGGCCAACTAATGAAAAACTGTTTTTT.

The V and J genes are TRBV19 and TRBJ1-3; weak D call: TRBD1 (6 bases). Germline loops: CDR1 LNHDA, CDR2 SQIVND (reference sequence). The V end lost 6 bases, the J end lost 5 bases, and 17 bases lay between the germline ends. This CDR3 is 15 amino acids long. CDR3 sequence (DNA): TGTGCCAGTAGCCCGACAGGTGGGAAGCGAAACACCATATATTTT. It translates to CASSPTGGKRNTIYF.

V gene TRBV9 combines with J gene TRBJ2-1, with 12 bases lining up with TRBD1. Germline values: CDR1 SGDLS, CDR2 YYNGEE. This CDR3 has 16 amino acids. V was pared by 3 bases and J by 4 bases, with 5 bases of the junction left unmatched. This chain's CDR3 is CASSAPGQGAYNEQFF. In nucleotides, the CDR3 is TGTGCCAGCAGCGCACCGGGACAGGGGGCGTACAATGAGCAGTTCTTC.

V and J are TRBV6-5 and TRBJ2-7; 8 nucleotides match TRBD1. The germline gives CDR1 MNHEY, CDR2 SVGAGI. CDR3 size: 15 residues. V gave up 1 base and J gave up 4 bases; unmatched junction bases: 6. Here the CDR3 reads CASSYLTGTGYEQYF. The CDR3 DNA reads TGTGCCAGCAGTTACTTAACCGGGACAGGATACGAGCAGTACTTC.

The chain recombines TRBV18 with TRBJ2-7; 8 positions match TRBD1. The CDR3 is 15 amino acids. Trimming took 5 bases from V and 6 from J; bases not matched to a gene: 12. Germline-derived CDR1 and CDR2 are KGHSH and LQKENI. In nucleotides, the CDR3 is TGTGCCAGCTCAAGCTCGGGACAGGACTGGTCCGAGCAGTACTTC. This sequence encodes CASSSSGQDWSEQYF.

The chain carries TRBV30 and TRBJ2-1; TRBD2 aligns across 7 bases. V shed 2 bases, J shed 9 bases, and the junction held 4 bases outside the gene matches. Germline V CDR1 and CDR2: GTSNPN, SVGIG (reference sequence). The CDR3 is made up of 12 amino acids. The CDR3 bases are TGTGCCTGGAGTCCCCCGGGGGGTGAGCAGTTCTTC. Translation gives CAWSPPGGEQFF.

The J gene is TRBJ2-5, the V gene TRBV27, with 8 bases fitting TRBD2. The CDR3 covers 14 residues. V lost 3 bases to trimming and J lost 5 bases; unmatched junction nucleotides: 5. CDR1 and CDR2 from the germline V gene are MNHEY and SMNVEV (reference sequence). Here the CDR3 reads CASSLAAGGETQYF. In DNA form, the CDR3 reads TGTGCCAGCAGTTTGGCTGCGGGAGGTGAGACCCAGTACTTC.

V is TRBV28 and J is TRBJ1-4; 9 bases fit TRBD1. The CDR3 totals 14 residues. Unmatched junction bases numbered 6, after V lost 7 bases and J lost 6 bases. Germline values: CDR1 MDHEN, CDR2 SYDVKM. The CDR3 nucleotides are TGTGCCAGCACACAGGGGGCTTCCCATGAAAAACTGTTTTTT. It yields the protein CASTQGASHEKLFF.

This rearrangement joins TRBV11-2 to TRBJ2-2; no clear D. The V gene's germline CDR1 is SGHAT and CDR2 FQNNGV. The CDR3 is 14 amino acids. Trimming removed 2 bases from V and 1 base from J, with 5 bases in between. The CDR3 DNA reads TGTGCCAGCAGCTTAAACAGGAACACCGGGGAGCTGTTTTTT. It yields the protein CASSLNRNTGELFF. Full variable domain (rest looked up from reference TRBV11-2 and TRBJ2-2): EAGVAQSPRYKIIEKRQSVAFWCNPISGHATLYWYQQILGQGPKLLIQFQNNGVVDDSQLPKDRFSAERLKGVDSTLKIQPAKLEDSAVYLCASSLNRNTGELFFGEGSRLTVL.

This chain links TRBV24-1 with TRBJ1-5; weak D call: TRBD1 (5 bases). The germline V gene has CDR1 KGHDR and CDR2 SFDVKD. The CDR3 spans 18 residues. V was clipped by 2 bases and J by 0 bases, with 16 bases between them. The CDR3 DNA sequence: TGTGCCACCAGTGATTCAGCCGGGGGAGGATATAGCAATCAGCCCCAGCATTTT. Residues: CATSDSAGGGYSNQPQHF.

The rearrangement links TRBV19 to TRBJ2-6; 11 positions match TRBD1. The CDR3 loop spans 17 amino acids. The V and J ends lost 3 bases and 4 bases, in that order; junction bases with no gene match: 5. Germline CDR1 reads LNHDA; CDR2 reads SQIVND (reference sequence). The CDR3 is CASSIGTGGGGANVLTF. The CDR3, as DNA: TGTGCCAGTAGTATCGGGACAGGGGGTGGAGGGGCCAACGTCCTGACTTTC.

The chain carries TRBV9 and TRBJ1-3; D is perhaps TRBD1 (6 bases). The CDR3 contains 16 residues. Germline assignment: CDR1 SGDLS and CDR2 YYNGEE. Trimming removed 4 bases at V and 6 bases at J, with 20 bases between. Written as DNA, the CDR3 is TGTGCCAGCAGCTCCCAGGGCGGGGGGCGCGTAAACACCATATATTTT. Its translation is CASSSQGGGRVNTIYF.

The V call is TRBV19, the J call TRBJ2-6; 9 bases line up with TRBD1. The trim removed 7 bases at V and 0 bases at J, leaving 7 bases unmatched. Germline V gene lookup returns CDR1 LNHDA and CDR2 SQIVND (reference sequence). The CDR3 has 17 residues. The CDR3 loop reads CASTRTGASSGANVLTF. The CDR3 coding sequence is TGTGCCAGTACCCGGACAGGGGCGAGCTCTGGGGCCAACGTCCTGACTTTC.

The chain carries TRBV19 and TRBJ2-1; TRBD2 matches 8 bases. The junction had 13 bases not matched to a gene; V was cut back by 7 bases and J by 8 bases. The CDR3 is made up of 15 amino acids. Looked up from germline, CDR1 is LNHDA and CDR2 is SQIVND (reference sequence). CDR3 coding DNA: TGTGCCAGTACCCCCCGGGGGGGCCCCAACGATGAGCAGTTCTTC. Translated: CASTPRGGPNDEQFF.

This chain uses TRBV5-8 with TRBJ2-2; 10 nucleotides agree with TRBD2. Germline trimming cut 0 bases from V and 1 base from J; bases unmatched to any gene: 12. CDR1 and CDR2 from the germline V gene are SGHTS and YDEGEE. The CDR3 loop spans 20 amino acids. The DNA of the CDR3 is TGTGCCAGCAGCTTGGCCGTGCTAGCGGGAGCCTTCCAGAACACCGGGGAGCTGTTTTTT. This translates into CASSLAVLAGAFQNTGELFF.

This sequence joins TRBV28 and TRBJ2-2, with D possibly being TRBD1 (6 bases). Germline values: CDR1 MDHEN, CDR2 SYDVKM. The CDR3 covers 18 residues. V lost 7 bases, J lost 4 bases, and 25 bases lay in between. The CDR3 loop reads CASTTGHGILAGTGELFF. CDR3 in DNA: TGTGCCAGCACCACGGGACATGGGATTCTAGCAGGCACCGGGGAGCTGTTTTTT.

The chain recombines TRBV2 with TRBJ2-6, with TRBD1 as a possible D gene (6 bases). Trimming removed 6 bases at V and 4 bases at J, with 13 bases between. CDR1 and CDR2 from the germline V gene are SNHLY and FYNNEI. CDR3 size: 15 residues. CDR3 protein: CASRITGSGANVLTF. In DNA, the CDR3 is TGTGCCAGCAGGATCACAGGGTCCGGGGCCAACGTCCTGACTTTC. The variable domain in full, completed from reference TRBV2 and TRBJ2-6, reads EPEVTQTPSHQVTQMGQEVILRCVPISNHLYFYWYRQILGQKVEFLVSFYNNEISEKSEIFDDQFSVERPDGSNFTLKIRSTKLEDSAMYFCASRITGSGANVLTFGAGSRLTVL.

The V gene is TRBV7-3, the J gene TRBJ2-5, with D possibly matching TRBD1 (5 bases). V dropped 5 bases and J dropped 2 bases, with 12 bases sitting between them. The germline V gene encodes CDR1 SGHTA and CDR2 FQGTGA. The CDR3 covers 14 residues. The CDR3 sequence is CASSHTGKQETQYF. Here the CDR3 DNA reads TGTGCCAGCAGCCATACAGGCAAACAAGAGACCCAGTACTTC.

The chain recombines TRBV27 with TRBJ1-2; tentative D call: TRBD1 (5 bases). V was trimmed by 5 bases and J by 2 bases, leaving 21 bases between them. The CDR3 contains 17 residues. Germline values: CDR1 MNHEY, CDR2 SMNVEV (reference sequence). The CDR3 DNA is TGTGCCAGCAGTGCCTCTATTATGGGGGGAGGAAACTATGGCTACACCTTC. Protein product: CASSASIMGGGNYGYTF.